This T cell receptor (beta chain) came from a study of T cell responses to AZD1222 COVID-19 vaccine. Study overall: Second doses at about 4 or about 12 weeks were pooled. Study findings and constraints: Spike was spanned by vaccine-associated CD4 TCRs, which were dominant at 160-218 and 743-854. Repertoire samples came only from after the peak T cell response.

Assay used: immunoSEQ multiplex PCR; TCRdb lists only in-frame clones, some missing. Of some 130,000 clones listed, approximately 94% were seen once; the top ten hold roughly 9.1%. Concerning this clone itself: Its antigen is unknown.

CDR1 is KGHDR, CDR2 SFDVKD, per germline. This CDR3 has 14 residues. V shed 6 bases and J shed 6 bases, with 14 bases lying between them. This clonotype was obtained from an adult in good health. The chain has TRBV24-1 and TRBJ1-5; tentative D call: TRBD1 (5 bases). The material was peripheral blood, obtained on day 0 of AZD1222 vaccination. The CDR3 protein is CATSTEGRGQPQHF. CDR3 in DNA: TGTGCCACCAGTACTGAGGGGCGCGGTCAGCCCCAGCATTTT.